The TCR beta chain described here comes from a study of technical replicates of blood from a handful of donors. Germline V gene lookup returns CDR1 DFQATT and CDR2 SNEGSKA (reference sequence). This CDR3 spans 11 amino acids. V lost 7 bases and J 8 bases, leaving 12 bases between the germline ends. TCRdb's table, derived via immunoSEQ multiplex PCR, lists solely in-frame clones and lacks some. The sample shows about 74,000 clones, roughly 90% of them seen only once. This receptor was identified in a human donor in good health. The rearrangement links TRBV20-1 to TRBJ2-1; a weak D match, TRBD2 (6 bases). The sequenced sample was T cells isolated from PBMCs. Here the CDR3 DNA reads TGCAGTGGAAGTGCGGGACATGAGCAGTTCTTC. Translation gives CSGSAGHEQFF.